This T cell receptor (beta chain) was retrieved from a study of cytotoxic CD8 clonotypes in ibrutinib-treated CLL. The overall study: Sequencing produced an average of about 260,000 productive templates and 94,082 productive rearrangements per sample. Study observations and caveats: Once treatment began, public clonotypes, which were uncommon, contracted or stayed stable.

Approximately 1.8 micrograms of genomic DNA came from cryopreserved PBMCs for TCR beta libraries. The repertoire was sequenced with immunoSEQ multiplex PCR; TCRdb's copy has only in-frame clones and lacks some. There are roughly 50,000 clones in the sample; about 57% occur only once, and around 30% lies in the top ten. The CDR3 runs 13 residues. Per germline, CDR1 MNHEY and CDR2 SMNVEV (reference sequence). Trimming removed 5 bases at V and 3 bases at J, with 10 bases between. As for this clone: Its antigen is unidentified.

The TCR comes from a human donor with chronic lymphocytic leukemia. This specimen consisted of PBMCs, obtained after 24 months of ibrutinib treatment. The chain is built from TRBV27 and TRBJ1-1; maybe TRBD1 (6 bases). The CDR3 protein is CASSHGQYTEAFF. The CDR3 nucleotides read TGTGCCAGCAGTCACGGACAGTACACTGAAGCTTTCTTT.